The clone carrying this T cell receptor beta chain was seen a handful of times. As yet, its antigen is unknown. These data are taken from a study of blood T cells in healthy people across ages. Combining a sample-barcoded 5' primer with a J-beta primer mix, a second PCR ran for 7 to 11 cycles. TCRdb re-called the 5' RACE reads through MiXCR, storing one row per CDR3 protein. The sample carries roughly 1 million distinct CDR3 sequences, around 27% recorded once. Study-wide points: TCR beta diversity per million T cells fell roughly linearly with age. Diversity was higher, and naive CD4+ cells more numerous, in long-lived donors than in aged donors.

This CDR3 region has 11 residues. V shed 5 bases and J shed 3 bases, with 8 bases lying between them. Germline lookup yields CDR1 SQVTM and CDR2 ANQGSEA. Separately, the same data were catalogued under a study of T cells of mothers and their children.

Sequenced: blood. The receptor was derived from a girl aged 2-15 years in good health. V and J are TRBV29-1 and TRBJ2-7; tentatively, D is TRBD1 (6 bases). The CDR3 region has the DNA TGCAGCGTTAGGGGGTACTACGAGCAGTACTTC. Translated, it gives CSVRGYYEQYF.